This TCR beta chain was documented in a study of cytomegalovirus exposure and HLA in healthy donors. The PCR employed 60 Vbeta primers together with 13 Jbeta primers. TCRdb keeps only in-frame clones here, not all; method: immunoSEQ multiplex PCR. The repertoire holds fewer than 250,000 clones, with over 75% as singletons. Comment on this clone: Its antigen is as yet unknown.

Study results and limitations: The listing of about 150 TCR beta chains classed them as cytomegalovirus-associated. HLA-A and HLA-B allele assignments for most subjects were reportedly predicted accurately using TCR beta sequences. The only immune exposure information that was available was CMV serostatus.

CDR1 is MNHEY and CDR2 is SVGAGI in the germline V gene. V gave up 6 bases and J gave up 4 bases, with 15 bases separating them. This CDR3 contains 14 residues. The sequenced sample was PBMCs. The genes are TRBV6-5 and TRBJ1-2; TRBD1 might be the D (5 bases). The clonotype originates from a male donor in good health and CMV-seronegative. The chain's CDR3 is CASRAAREAYGYTF. In DNA form, the CDR3 reads TGTGCCAGCAGAGCCGCCAGGGAGGCCTATGGCTACACCTTC.